Shown below are 8 T cell receptor beta chains from a single sample sequenced in a study of T cells in Graves' hyperthyroidism and ophthalmopathy. TCR beta CDR3 regions were amplified from RNA. When the TCR CDR3 underwent first-round RT-PCR, the HTBI primer set was used. Using its own MiXCR run on the multiplex PCR reads, TCRdb lists one record per CDR3 protein. The table lists some 420,000 distinct CDR3 sequences, around 15% of them singletons. The material sequenced was blood. These receptors were obtained from a woman aged 18-29 years with Graves' hyperthyroidism.

This clonotype was recorded at least ten times. V gene TRBV11-3 combines with J gene TRBJ2-7; D uncertain. CDR3 length equals 13 residues. CDR1 is SGHNT, CDR2 YENEEA, per germline. The V gene lost 1 base and the J gene lost 5 bases, with 9 bases spanning the gap. The CDR3 region is CASSLGSIDEQYF. CDR3 nucleotide sequence: TGTGCCAGCAGCTTAGGAAGTATCGACGAGCAGTACTTC.

This clonotype was seen more than once but under ten times. V is TRBV7-9 and J is TRBJ1-4, with 10 bases fitting TRBD1. V shed 4 bases and J 4 bases; nucleotides not matched to a gene: 3. The CDR3 contains 15 residues. The germline gives CDR1 SEHNR, CDR2 FQNEAQ (reference sequence). CDR3 nucleotide sequence: TGTGCCAGCAGCTCCGGGACAGGGGTTAATGAAAAACTGTTTTTT. It is translated as CASSSGTGVNEKLFF. The whole variable domain, filled in from reference TRBV7-9 and TRBJ1-4, reads DTGVSQNPRHKITKRGQNVTFRCDPISEHNRLYWYRQTLGQGPEFLTYFQNEAQLEKSRLLSDRFSAERPKGSFSTLEIQRTEQGDSAMYLCASSSGTGVNEKLFFGSGTQLSVL.

This clonotype was counted only a few times. The J gene is TRBJ1-5, the V gene TRBV5-6; D uncertain. The germline gives CDR1 SGHDT, CDR2 YYEEEE. Trimming removed 1 base from V and 0 bases from J, with 5 bases in between. This CDR3 has 14 amino acids. CDR3: CASSLFISNQPQHF. As DNA, the CDR3 is TGTGCCAGCAGCTTGTTTATTAGCAATCAGCCCCAGCATTTT.

This clonotype occurred a few times. A read error is possible here, since a much larger clone lies one base away. This chain uses TRBV7-3 with TRBJ2-3; no clear D. This CDR3 spans 13 amino acids. Trimming removed 0 bases at V and 6 bases at J, with 7 bases between. Germline V gene lookup returns CDR1 SGHTA and CDR2 FQGTGA. CDR3 bases: TGTGCCAGCAGCTTAACCGCCTGGGATACGCAGTATTTT. It codes for CASSLTAWDTQYF.

With regard to this clonotype: This may arise from a read error, as a much more abundant clone is one base away. The V gene is TRBV20-1, the J gene TRBJ2-1; possible D gene TRBD1, 6 bases. CDR3 length: 15 residues. Per germline, CDR1 DFQATT and CDR2 SNEGSKA (reference sequence). CDR3 amino acids: CSAGDAGDVYNEQFF. DNA for the CDR3: TGCAGTGCTGGAGATGCAGGGGACGTCTACAATGAGCAGTTCTTC.

The chain recombines TRBV28 with TRBJ1-1; perhaps TRBD1 as D (5 bases). The V gene's germline CDR1 is MDHEN and CDR2 SYDVKM. V dropped 6 bases and J dropped 4 bases, with 15 bases sitting between them. The CDR3 extends over 14 amino acids. Here the CDR3 DNA reads TGTGCCAGCAGCCCCCTCCCCGGGGGCACTGAAGCTTTCTTT. It yields the protein CASSPLPGGTEAFF.

The genes are TRBV4-1 and TRBJ2-7; TRBD1 matches 7 bases. The CDR3 totals 15 residues. The ends lost 3 bases at V and 0 bases at J; junction bases unmatched: 5. Germline V gives CDR1 MGHRA, CDR2 YSYEKL. This chain's CDR3 is CASSQGQLSSYEQYF. The CDR3 DNA is TGCGCCAGCAGCCAGGGACAGTTGAGCTCCTACGAGCAGTACTTC.

This chain links TRBV2 with TRBJ2-2; D is unresolved. The CDR3 loop spans 15 amino acids. The V gene's germline CDR1 is SNHLY and CDR2 FYNNEI. The germline V and J ends were trimmed by 6 bases and 0 bases, with 11 bases remaining between them. CDR3: CASSLLLANTGELFF. The CDR3 bases are TGTGCCAGCAGCCTACTCCTAGCGAACACCGGGGAGCTGTTTTTT. The variable domain in full, with the rest retrieved from reference TRBV2 and TRBJ2-2, is EPEVTQTPSHQVTQMGQEVILRCVPISNHLYFYWYRQILGQKVEFLVSFYNNEISEKSEIFDDQFSVERPDGSNFTLKIRSTKLEDSAMYFCASSLLLANTGELFFGEGSRLTVL.